This T cell receptor beta chain was found in a study of a mutant IDH1 vaccine in newly diagnosed glioma. Indicated time point: baseline, week 1 (first vaccination visit). Treatment denoted: pre-vaccination baseline after standard-of-care therapy. Produced via immunoSEQ multiplex PCR; TCRdb's table is partial and in-frame only. The sample holds roughly 70,000 clones, 65% to 85% seen once. Trimming removed 4 bases from V and 5 bases from J, with 15 bases in between. The V gene's germline CDR1 is SGHNT and CDR2 YYREEE (reference sequence). The CDR3 is 14 residues long. This sequence joins TRBV5-4 and TRBJ1-1; D possibly corresponds to TRBD1 (6 bases). The source material was peripheral blood mononuclear cells (PBMCs), sampled from a glioma patient treated with radiotherapy, temozolomide or both. The source of this sequence is a woman under 30 with glioma. Some clones in this sample may be carry-over from other donors' samples. CDR3 sequence: CASSPTTGGTEAFF. DNA for the CDR3: TGTGCCAGCAGCCCAACGACAGGCGGGACTGAAGCTTTCTTT.